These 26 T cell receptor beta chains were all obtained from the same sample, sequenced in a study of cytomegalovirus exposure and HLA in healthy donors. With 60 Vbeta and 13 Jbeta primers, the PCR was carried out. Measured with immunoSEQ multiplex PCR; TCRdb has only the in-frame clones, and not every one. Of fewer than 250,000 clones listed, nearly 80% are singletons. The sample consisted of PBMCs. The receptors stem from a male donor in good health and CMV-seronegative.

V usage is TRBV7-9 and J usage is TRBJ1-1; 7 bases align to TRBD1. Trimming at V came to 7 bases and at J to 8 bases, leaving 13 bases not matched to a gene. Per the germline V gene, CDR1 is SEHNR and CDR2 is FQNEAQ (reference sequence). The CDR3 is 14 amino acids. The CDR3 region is CASTDREPVAEAFF. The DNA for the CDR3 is TGTGCCAGCACAGACAGGGAGCCGGTGGCCGAAGCTTTCTTT.

This CDR3 reads CASSLAVAVAQETQYF. Here the CDR3 DNA reads TGTGCCAGCAGCTTAGCGGTCGCTGTGGCCCAAGAGACCCAGTACTTC. The chain employs TRBV7-9 and TRBJ2-5; unclear D gene. V was trimmed by 0 bases and J by 1 base, leaving 12 bases between them. CDR3 length equals 16 residues. From germline, CDR1 is SEHNR and CDR2 FQNEAQ (reference sequence).

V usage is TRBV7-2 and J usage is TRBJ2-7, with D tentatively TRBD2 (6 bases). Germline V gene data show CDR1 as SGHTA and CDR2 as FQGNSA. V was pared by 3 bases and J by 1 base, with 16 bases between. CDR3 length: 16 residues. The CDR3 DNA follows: TGTGCCAGCAGCTTCCCGGGAGCCGGTTCTTCCTACGAGCAGTACTTC. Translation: CASSFPGAGSSYEQYF. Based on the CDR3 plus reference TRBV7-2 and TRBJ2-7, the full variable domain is GAGVSQSPSNKVTEKGKDVELRCDPISGHTALYWYRQSLGQGLEFLIYFQGNSAPDKSGLPSDRFSAERTGGSVSTLTIQRTQQEDSAVYLCASSFPGAGSSYEQYFGPGTRLTVT.

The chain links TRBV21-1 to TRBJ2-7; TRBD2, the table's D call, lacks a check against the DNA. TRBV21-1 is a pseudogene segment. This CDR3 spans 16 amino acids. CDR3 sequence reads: CASSRRISGRSVEQYF. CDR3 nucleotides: TGTGCCAGCAGCAGACGAATTAGCGGGAGAAGCGTCGAGCAGTACTTC.

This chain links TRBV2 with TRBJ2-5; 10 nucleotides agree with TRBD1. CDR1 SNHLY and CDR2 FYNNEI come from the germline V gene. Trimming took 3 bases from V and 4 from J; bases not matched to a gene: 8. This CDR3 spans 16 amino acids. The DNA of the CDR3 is TGTGCCAGCAGTGAGCCGACAGGGGGCGCATTAGAGACCCAGTACTTC. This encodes CASSEPTGGALETQYF.

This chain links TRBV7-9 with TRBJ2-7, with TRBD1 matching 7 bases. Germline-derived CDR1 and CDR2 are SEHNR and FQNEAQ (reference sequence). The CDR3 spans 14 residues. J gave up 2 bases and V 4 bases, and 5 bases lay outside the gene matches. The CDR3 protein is CASSSPTGPYEQYF. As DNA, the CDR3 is TGTGCCAGCAGCTCCCCGACAGGGCCCTACGAGCAGTACTTC.

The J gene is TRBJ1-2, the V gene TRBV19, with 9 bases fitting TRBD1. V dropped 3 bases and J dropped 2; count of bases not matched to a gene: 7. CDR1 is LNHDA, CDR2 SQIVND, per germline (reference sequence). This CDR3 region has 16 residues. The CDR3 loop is CASSIQQGALNYGYTF. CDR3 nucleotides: TGTGCCAGTAGTATCCAACAGGGGGCTCTAAACTATGGCTACACCTTC.

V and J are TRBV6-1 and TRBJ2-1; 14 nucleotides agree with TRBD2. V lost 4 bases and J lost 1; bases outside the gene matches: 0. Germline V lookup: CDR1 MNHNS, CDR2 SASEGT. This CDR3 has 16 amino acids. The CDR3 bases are TGTGCCAGCAGTGGGACTAGCGGGAGGTCCTACAATGAGCAGTTCTTC. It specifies CASSGTSGRSYNEQFF.

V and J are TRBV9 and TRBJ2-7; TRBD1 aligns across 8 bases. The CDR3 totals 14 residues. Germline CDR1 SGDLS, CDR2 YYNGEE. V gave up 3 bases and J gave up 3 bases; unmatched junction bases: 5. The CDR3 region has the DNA TGTGCCAGCAGCGAAGCAGGGGGCGGCTACGAGCAGTACTTC. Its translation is CASSEAGGGYEQYF.

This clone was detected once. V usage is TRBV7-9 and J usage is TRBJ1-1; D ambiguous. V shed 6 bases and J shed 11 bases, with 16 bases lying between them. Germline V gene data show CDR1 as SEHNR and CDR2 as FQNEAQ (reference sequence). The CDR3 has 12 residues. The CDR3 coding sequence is TGTGCCAGCAGGTTACCGTACCCCGAGGCTTTCTTT. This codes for CASRLPYPEAFF.

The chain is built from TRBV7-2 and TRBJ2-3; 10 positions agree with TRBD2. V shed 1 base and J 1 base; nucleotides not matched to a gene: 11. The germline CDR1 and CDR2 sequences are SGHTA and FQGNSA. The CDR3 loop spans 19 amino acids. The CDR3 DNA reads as TGTGCCAGCAGCTTAGTCGGTTCGGCTAGCGGGGGCCGCACAGATACGCAGTATTTT. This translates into CASSLVGSASGGRTDTQYF.

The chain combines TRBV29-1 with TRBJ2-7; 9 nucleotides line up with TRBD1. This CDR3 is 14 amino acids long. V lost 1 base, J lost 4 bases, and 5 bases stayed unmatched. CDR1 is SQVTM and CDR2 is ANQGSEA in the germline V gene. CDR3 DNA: TGCAGCGTTGAAGTAACAGGGGGCACGTACGAGCAGTACTTC. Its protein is CSVEVTGGTYEQYF.

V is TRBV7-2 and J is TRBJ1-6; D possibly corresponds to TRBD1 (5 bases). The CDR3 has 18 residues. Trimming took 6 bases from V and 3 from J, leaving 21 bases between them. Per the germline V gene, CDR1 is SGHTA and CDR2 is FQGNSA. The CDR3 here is CASSTIPPGRGYNSPLHF. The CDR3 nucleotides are TGTGCCAGCAGTACAATTCCCCCGGGGAGGGGCTATAATTCACCCCTCCACTTT.

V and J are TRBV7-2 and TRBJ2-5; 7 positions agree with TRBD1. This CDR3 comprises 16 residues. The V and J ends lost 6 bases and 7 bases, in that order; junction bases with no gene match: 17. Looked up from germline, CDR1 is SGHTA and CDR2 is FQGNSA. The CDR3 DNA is TGTGCCAGCAGGCAAACTCGACAGGGCGGCCTCGGGACCCAGTACTTC. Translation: CASRQTRQGGLGTQYF.

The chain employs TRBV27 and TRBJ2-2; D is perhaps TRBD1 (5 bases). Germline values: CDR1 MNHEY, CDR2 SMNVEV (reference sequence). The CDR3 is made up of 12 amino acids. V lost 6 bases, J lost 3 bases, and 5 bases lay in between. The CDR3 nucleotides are TGTGCCAGCAGACAGGACACCGGGGAGCTGTTTTTT. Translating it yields CASRQDTGELFF.

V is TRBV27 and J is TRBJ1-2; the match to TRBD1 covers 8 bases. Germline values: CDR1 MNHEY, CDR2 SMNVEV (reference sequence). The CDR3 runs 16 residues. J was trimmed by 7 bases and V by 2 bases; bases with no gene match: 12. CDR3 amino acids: CASSLKGAGGLLGYTF. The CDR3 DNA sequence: TGTGCCAGCAGTTTAAAGGGTGCAGGGGGCTTACTTGGCTACACCTTC.

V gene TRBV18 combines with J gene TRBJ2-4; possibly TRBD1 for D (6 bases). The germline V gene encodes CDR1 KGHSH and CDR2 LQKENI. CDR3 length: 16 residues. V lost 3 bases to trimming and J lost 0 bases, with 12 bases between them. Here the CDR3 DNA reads TGTGCCAGCTCACCCCGACAGGACCTAGCCAAAAACATTCAGTACTTC. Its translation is CASSPRQDLAKNIQYF. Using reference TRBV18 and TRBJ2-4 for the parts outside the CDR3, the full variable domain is NAGVMQNPRHLVRRRGQEARLRCSPMKGHSHVYWYRQLPEEGLKFMVYLQKENIIDESGMPKERFSAEFPKEGPSILRIQQVVRGDSAAYFCASSPRQDLAKNIQYFGAGTRLSVL.

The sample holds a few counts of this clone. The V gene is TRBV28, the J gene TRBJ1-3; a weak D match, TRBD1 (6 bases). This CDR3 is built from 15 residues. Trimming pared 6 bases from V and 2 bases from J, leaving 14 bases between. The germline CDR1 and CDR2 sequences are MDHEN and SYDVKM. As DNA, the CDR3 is TGTGCCAGCAGCTCGACAGGTCCGACTGGAAACACCATATATTTT. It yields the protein CASSSTGPTGNTIYF. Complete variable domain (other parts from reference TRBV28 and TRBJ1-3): DVKVTQSSRYLVKRTGEKVFLECVQDMDHENMFWYRQDPGLGLRLIYFSYDVKMKEKGDIPEGYSVSREKKERFSLILESASTNQTSMYLCASSSTGPTGNTIYFGEGSWLTVV.

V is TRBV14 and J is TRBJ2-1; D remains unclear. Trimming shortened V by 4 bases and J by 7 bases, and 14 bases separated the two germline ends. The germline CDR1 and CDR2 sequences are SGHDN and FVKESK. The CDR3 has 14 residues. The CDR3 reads CASSRHGWVNEQFF. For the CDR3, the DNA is TGTGCCAGCAGCCGCCACGGGTGGGTAAATGAGCAGTTCTTC. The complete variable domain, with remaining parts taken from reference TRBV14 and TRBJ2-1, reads EAGVTQFPSHSVIEKGQTVTLRCDPISGHDNLYWYRRVMGKEIKFLLHFVKESKQDESGMPNNRFLAERTGGTYSTLKVQPAELEDSGVYFCASSRHGWVNEQFFGPGTRLTVL.

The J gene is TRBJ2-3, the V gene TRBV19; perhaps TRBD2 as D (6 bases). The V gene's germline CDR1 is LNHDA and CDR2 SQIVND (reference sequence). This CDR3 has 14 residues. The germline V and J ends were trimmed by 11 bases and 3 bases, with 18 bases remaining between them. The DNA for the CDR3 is TGTGCCGTAGCACTCCCGGCGGGGACAGATACGCAGTATTTT. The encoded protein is CAVALPAGTDTQYF.

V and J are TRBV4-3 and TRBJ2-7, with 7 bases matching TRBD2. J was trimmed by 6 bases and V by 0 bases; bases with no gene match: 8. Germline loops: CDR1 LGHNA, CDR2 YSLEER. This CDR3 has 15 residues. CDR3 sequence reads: CASSQERWGGAEQYF. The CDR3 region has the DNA TGCGCCAGCAGCCAAGAGCGTTGGGGAGGGGCCGAGCAGTACTTC.

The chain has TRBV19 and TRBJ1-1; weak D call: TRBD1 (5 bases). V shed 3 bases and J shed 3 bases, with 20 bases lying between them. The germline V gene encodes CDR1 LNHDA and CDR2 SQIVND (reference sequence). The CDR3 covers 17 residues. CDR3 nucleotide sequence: TGTGCCAGTAGTATTTTCGGGGGACCGCGAGGGGACACTGAAGCTTTCTTT. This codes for CASSIFGGPRGDTEAFF.

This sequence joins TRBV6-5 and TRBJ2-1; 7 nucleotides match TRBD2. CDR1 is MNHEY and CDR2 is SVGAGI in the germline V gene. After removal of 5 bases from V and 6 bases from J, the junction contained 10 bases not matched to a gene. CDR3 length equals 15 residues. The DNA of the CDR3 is TGTGCCAGCAGTCCTCGCGGGGGAAGAGGCAATGAGCAGTTCTTC. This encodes CASSPRGGRGNEQFF.

The CDR3 reads CASRIKTGPGELFF. The CDR3 DNA reads as TGTGCCAGCAGGATAAAAACAGGTCCCGGGGAGCTGTTTTTT. The chain links TRBV6-1 to TRBJ2-2; D perhaps matches TRBD1 (5 bases). CDR3 size: 14 residues. CDR1 is MNHNS and CDR2 is SASEGT in the germline V gene. V dropped 6 bases and J dropped 6 bases, with 14 bases sitting between them.

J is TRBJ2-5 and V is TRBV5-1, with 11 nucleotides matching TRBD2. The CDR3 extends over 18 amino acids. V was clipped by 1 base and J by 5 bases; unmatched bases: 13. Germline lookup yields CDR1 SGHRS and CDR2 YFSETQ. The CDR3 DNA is TGCGCCAGCAGCTTGATGTTAGCGGGAGGGCCGGTTTCGGAGACCCAGTACTTC. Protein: CASSLMLAGGPVSETQYF.

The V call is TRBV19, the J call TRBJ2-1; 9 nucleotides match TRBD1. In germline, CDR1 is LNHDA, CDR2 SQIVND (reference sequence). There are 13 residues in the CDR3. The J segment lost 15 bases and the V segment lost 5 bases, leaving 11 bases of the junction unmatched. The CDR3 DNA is TGTGCCAGTAGTGTTTCGGGACAGGGACCACCGTTCTTC. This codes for CASSVSGQGPPFF.